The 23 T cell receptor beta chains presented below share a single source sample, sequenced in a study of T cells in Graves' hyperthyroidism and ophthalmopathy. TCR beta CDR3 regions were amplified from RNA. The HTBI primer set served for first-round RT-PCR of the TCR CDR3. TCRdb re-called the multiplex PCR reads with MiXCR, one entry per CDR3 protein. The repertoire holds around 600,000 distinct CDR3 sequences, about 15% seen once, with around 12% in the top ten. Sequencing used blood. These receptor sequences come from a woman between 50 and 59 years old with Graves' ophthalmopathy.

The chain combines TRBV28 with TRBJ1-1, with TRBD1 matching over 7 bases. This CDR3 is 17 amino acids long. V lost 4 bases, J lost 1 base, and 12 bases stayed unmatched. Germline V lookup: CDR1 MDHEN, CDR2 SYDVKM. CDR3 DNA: TGTGCCAGCAGTTCCGACAGGGTGGGGACGACGAACACTGAAGCTTTCTTT. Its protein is CASSSDRVGTTNTEAFF.

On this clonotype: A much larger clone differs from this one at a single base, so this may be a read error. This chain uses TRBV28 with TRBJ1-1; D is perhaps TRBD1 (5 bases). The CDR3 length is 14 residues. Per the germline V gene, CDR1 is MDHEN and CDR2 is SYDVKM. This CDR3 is CASTTGQGNTEALF. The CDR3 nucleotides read TGTGCCAGCACAACGGGGCAGGGAAACACTGAAGCTCTCTTT.

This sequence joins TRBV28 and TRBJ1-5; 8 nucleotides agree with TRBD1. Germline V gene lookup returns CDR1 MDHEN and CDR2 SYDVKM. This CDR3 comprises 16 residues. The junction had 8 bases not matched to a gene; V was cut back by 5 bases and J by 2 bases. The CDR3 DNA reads TGTGCCAGCAGTCCTGGAGGACAGGGAGGCAATCAGCCCCAGCATTTT. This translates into CASSPGGQGGNQPQHF.

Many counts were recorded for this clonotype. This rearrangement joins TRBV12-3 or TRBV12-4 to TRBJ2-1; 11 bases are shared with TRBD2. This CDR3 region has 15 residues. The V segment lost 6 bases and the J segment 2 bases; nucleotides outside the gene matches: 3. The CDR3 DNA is TGTGCCAGCAGGATGGGACTAGCGGCCTACAATGAGCAGTTCTTC. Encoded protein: CASRMGLAAYNEQFF.

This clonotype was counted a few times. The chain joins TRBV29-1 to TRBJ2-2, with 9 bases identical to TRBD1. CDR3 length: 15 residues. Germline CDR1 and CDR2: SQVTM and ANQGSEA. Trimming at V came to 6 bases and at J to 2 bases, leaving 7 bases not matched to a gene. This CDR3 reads CSVPQGAHNTGELFF. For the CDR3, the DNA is TGCAGCGTGCCACAGGGGGCGCATAACACCGGGGAGCTGTTTTTT.

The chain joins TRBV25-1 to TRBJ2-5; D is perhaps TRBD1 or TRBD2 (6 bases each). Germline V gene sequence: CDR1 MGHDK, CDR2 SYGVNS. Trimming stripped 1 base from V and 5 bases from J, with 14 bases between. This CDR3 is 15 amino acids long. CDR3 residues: CASSEFRGPRETQYF. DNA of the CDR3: TGTGCCAGCAGTGAATTCCGGGGGCCCCGGGAGACCCAGTACTTC. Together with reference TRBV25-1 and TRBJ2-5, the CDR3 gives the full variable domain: EADIYQTPRYLVIGTGKKITLECSQTMGHDKMYWYQQDPGMELHLIHYSYGVNSTEKGDLSSESTVSRIRTEHFPLTLESARPSHTSQYLCASSEFRGPRETQYFGPGTRLLVL.

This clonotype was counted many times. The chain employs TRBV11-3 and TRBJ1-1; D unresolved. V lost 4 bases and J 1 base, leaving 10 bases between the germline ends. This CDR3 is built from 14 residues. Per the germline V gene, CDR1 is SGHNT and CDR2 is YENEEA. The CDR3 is CASSSWTSNTEAFF. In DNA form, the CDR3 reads TGTGCCAGCAGCTCCTGGACCTCGAACACTGAAGCTTTCTTT.

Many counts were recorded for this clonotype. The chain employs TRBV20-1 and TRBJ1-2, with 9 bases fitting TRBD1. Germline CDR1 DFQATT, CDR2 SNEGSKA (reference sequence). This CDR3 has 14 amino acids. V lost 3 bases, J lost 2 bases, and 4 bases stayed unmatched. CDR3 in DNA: TGCAGTGCTAGGGACAGGGGACCGAACTATGGCTACACCTTC. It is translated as CSARDRGPNYGYTF.

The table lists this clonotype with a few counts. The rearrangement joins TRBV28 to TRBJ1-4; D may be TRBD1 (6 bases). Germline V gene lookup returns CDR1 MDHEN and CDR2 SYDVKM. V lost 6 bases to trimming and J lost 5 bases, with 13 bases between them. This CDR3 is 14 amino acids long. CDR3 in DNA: TGTGCCAGCAGCCCTGACAGGCGAAATGAAAAACTGTTTTTT. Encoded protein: CASSPDRRNEKLFF.

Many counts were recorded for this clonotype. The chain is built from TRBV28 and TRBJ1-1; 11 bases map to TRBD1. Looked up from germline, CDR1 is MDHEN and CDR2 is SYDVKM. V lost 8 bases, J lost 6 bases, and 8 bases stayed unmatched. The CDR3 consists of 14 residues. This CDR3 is CASHSSGQGAEAFF. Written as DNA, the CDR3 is TGTGCCAGCCACAGCTCGGGACAGGGGGCTGAAGCTTTCTTT.

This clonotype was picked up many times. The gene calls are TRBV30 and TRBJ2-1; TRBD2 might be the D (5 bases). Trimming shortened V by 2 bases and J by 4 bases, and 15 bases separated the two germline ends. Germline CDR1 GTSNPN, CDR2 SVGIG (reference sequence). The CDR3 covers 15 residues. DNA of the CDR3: TGTGCCTGGAGTTTCGCTAGCTCCTTTTACAATGAGCAGTTCTTC. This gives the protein CAWSFASSFYNEQFF.

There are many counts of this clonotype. The CDR3 DNA follows: TGCAGTGCTAGACTAGCGGCCGTATACAATGAGCAGTTCTTC. Translating gives CSARLAAVYNEQFF. The chain recombines TRBV20-1 with TRBJ2-1; TRBD2 matches 7 bases. The V segment lost 2 bases and the J segment 4 bases; nucleotides outside the gene matches: 5. Germline lookup yields CDR1 DFQATT and CDR2 SNEGSKA (reference sequence). CDR3 length equals 14 residues.

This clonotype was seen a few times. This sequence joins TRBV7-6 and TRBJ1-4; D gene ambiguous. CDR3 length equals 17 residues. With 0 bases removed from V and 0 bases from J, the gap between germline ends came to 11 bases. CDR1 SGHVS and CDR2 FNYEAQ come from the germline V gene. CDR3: CASSLAELGATNEKLFF. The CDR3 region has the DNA TGTGCCAGCAGCTTAGCCGAATTGGGAGCAACTAATGAAAAACTGTTTTTT.

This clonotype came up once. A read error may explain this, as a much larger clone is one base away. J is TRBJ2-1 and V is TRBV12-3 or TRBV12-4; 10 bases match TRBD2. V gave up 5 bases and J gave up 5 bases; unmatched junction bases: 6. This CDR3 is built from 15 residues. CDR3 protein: CASSAAGTSDNEQFF. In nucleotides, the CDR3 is TGTGCCAGCAGTGCAGCCGGGACTAGCGACAATGAGCAGTTCTTC.

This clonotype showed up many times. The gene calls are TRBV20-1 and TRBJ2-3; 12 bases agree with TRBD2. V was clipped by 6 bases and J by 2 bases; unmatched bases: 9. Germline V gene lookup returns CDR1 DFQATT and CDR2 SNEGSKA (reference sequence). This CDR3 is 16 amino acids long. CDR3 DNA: TGCAGTGCCCCGCCTCGACTAGCGGGAGACACAGATACGCAGTATTTT. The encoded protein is CSAPPRLAGDTDTQYF.

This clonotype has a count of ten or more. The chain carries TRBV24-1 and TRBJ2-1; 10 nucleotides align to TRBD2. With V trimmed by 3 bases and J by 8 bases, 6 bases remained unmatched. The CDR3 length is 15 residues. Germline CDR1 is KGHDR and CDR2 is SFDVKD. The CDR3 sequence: CATSDSGRAGHEQFF. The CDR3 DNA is TGTGCCACCAGTGATAGCGGGAGGGCCGGCCATGAGCAGTTCTTC.

CDR3 coding DNA: TGTGCCAGCAGTTACTCGATAGCGGGAGTCAACGAGCAGTACTTC. This sequence encodes CASSYSIAGVNEQYF. The chain is built from TRBV6-2 or TRBV6-3 and TRBJ2-7; 9 nucleotides line up with TRBD2. The CDR3 has 15 residues. The J segment lost 5 bases and the V segment lost 0 bases, leaving 5 bases of the junction unmatched. The germline V gene encodes CDR1 MNHEY and CDR2 SVGEGT.

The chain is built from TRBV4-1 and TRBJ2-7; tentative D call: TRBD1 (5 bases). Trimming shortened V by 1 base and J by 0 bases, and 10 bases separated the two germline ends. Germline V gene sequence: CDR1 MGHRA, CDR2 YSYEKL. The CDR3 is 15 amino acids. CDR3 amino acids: CASSQGYDSSYEQYF. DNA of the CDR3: TGCGCCAGCAGCCAAGGTTATGACAGCTCCTACGAGCAGTACTTC.

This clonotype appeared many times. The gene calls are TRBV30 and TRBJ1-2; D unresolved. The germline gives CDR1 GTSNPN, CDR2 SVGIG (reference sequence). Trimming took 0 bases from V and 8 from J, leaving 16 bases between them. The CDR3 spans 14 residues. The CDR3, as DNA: TGTGCCTGGAGTGTAGGTGGCACGGTTTTAGGCTACACCTTC. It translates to CAWSVGGTVLGYTF.

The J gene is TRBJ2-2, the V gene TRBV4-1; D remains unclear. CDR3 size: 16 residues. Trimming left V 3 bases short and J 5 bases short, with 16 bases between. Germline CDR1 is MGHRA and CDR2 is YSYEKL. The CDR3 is CASSHLLRRQTGELFF. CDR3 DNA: TGCGCCAGCAGCCACCTCCTCCGCCGGCAGACCGGGGAGCTGTTTTTT.

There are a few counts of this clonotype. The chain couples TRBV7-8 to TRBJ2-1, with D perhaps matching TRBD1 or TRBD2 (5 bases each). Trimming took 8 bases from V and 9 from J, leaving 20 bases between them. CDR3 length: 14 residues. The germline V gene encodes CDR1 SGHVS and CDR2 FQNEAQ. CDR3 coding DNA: TGTGCCAGCTTAGGGACGGACGCTCTCACTGAGCAGTTCTTC. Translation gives CASLGTDALTEQFF.

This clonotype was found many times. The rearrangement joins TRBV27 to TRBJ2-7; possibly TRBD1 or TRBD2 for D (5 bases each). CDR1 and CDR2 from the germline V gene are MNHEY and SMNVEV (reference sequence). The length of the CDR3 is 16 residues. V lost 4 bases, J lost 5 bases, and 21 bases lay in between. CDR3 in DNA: TGTGCCAGCAGTTCCCCGTCGGGGCTACCGAGCGACGAGCAGTACTTC. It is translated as CASSSPSGLPSDEQYF.

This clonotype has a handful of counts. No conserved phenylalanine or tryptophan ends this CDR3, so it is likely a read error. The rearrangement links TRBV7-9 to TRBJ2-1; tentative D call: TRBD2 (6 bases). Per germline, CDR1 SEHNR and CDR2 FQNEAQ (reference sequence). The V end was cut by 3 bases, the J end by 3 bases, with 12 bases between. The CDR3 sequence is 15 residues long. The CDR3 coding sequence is TGTGCCAGCAGCTTGGTTGGTAGCGGCTACAATGAGCAGTTCCTC. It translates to CASSLVGSGYNEQFL.